Following are 18 T cell receptor beta chains from one sample sequenced in a study of T cell changes during pregnancy in multiple sclerosis. Only in-frame clones appear in the TCRdb table, and some are missing; sequencing was by immunoSEQ multiplex PCR. The sample yields some 69,000 clones, approximately 94% seen once. The sample here was peripheral blood, taken in the second trimester of pregnancy. These receptors were obtained from a female donor in good health, enrolled as a control in a pregnancy study.

The chain combines TRBV19 with TRBJ1-5; a possible D gene is TRBD1 (5 bases). The CDR3 contains 15 residues. Germline V gene sequence: CDR1 LNHDA, CDR2 SQIVND (reference sequence). V gave up 6 bases and J gave up 5 bases, with 17 bases separating them. The CDR3 reads CASSSPRATYQPQHF. The CDR3 bases are TGTGCCAGTAGCTCCCCCAGGGCCACCTATCAGCCCCAGCATTTT.

This clone was recorded only once. The chain uses TRBV28 and TRBJ2-5, with 12 bases aligning to TRBD2. Unmatched junction bases numbered 7, after V lost 8 bases and J lost 3 bases. Germline CDR1 and CDR2: MDHEN and SYDVKM. The CDR3 has 15 amino acids. CDR3 amino acids: CASVLAGGKEETQYF. The CDR3 region has the DNA TGTGCCAGCGTCCTAGCGGGGGGGAAAGAAGAGACCCAGTACTTC.

In this sample, this clone turned up a few times. This chain links TRBV30 with TRBJ1-5, with no clear D. CDR3 length equals 12 residues. Germline values: CDR1 GTSNPN, CDR2 SVGIG (reference sequence). Trimming stripped 2 bases from V and 7 bases from J, with 9 bases between. The CDR3 reads CAWSWGGQPQHF. In nucleotides, the CDR3 is TGTGCCTGGAGTTGGGGAGGGCAGCCCCAGCATTTT.

CDR3 residues: CASSVLKSGLGQYF. CDR3 in DNA: TGTGCCAGCAGTGTTCTTAAGTCCGGGTTGGGGCAGTACTTC. V and J are TRBV2 and TRBJ2-7, with D hard to call. From germline, CDR1 is SNHLY and CDR2 FYNNEI. The CDR3 totals 14 residues. The V gene lost 4 bases and the J gene lost 9 bases, with 19 bases spanning the gap.

The V gene is TRBV28, the J gene TRBJ1-4; unclear D gene. Germline values: CDR1 MDHEN, CDR2 SYDVKM. Deletions cut 6 bases from V and 9 bases from J, with 17 bases between. The CDR3 covers 14 residues. CDR3 residues: CASRKDSPYQKLFF. The CDR3 nucleotides are TGTGCCAGCAGGAAGGACTCCCCGTACCAAAAACTGTTTTTT.

The rearrangement joins TRBV4-3 to TRBJ1-5; no firm D call. Germline CDR1 is LGHNA and CDR2 is YSLEER. V was shortened by 2 bases and J by 1 base, with 3 bases between the two germline ends. The length of the CDR3 is 13 residues. For the CDR3, the DNA is TGCGCCAGCAGCCAACGGAGCAATCAGCCCCAGCATTTT. Translation gives CASSQRSNQPQHF.

The chain is built from TRBV2 and TRBJ1-1, with 9 bases matching TRBD1. Germline-derived CDR1 and CDR2 are SNHLY and FYNNEI. The trim removed 6 bases at V and 9 bases at J, leaving 5 bases unmatched. The CDR3 extends over 12 amino acids. The CDR3 bases are TGTGCCAGCAGCGGGGACAGGGCGCAAGCTTTCTTT. Amino acid sequence: CASSGDRAQAFF.

The genes are TRBV19 and TRBJ1-2; 7 positions agree with TRBD1. The V gene's germline CDR1 is LNHDA and CDR2 SQIVND (reference sequence). CDR3 length: 13 amino acids. V trimming: 7 bases; J trimming: 11 bases; junction bases outside the gene matches: 13. CDR3 residues: CASKTGIDEGYTF. The CDR3 DNA reads as TGTGCCAGTAAGACAGGGATTGACGAGGGATACACCTTC.

Written as DNA, the CDR3 is TGTGCCAGCAGGCCCGGGGGAATCATCACTGAAGCTTTCTTT. Translated: CASRPGGIITEAFF. The chain couples TRBV27 to TRBJ1-1; possibly TRBD1 for D (5 bases). V lost 6 bases and J 4 bases, leaving 15 bases between the germline ends. This CDR3 comprises 14 residues. Germline CDR1 reads MNHEY; CDR2 reads SMNVEV (reference sequence).

This clone was observed a single time. The J gene is TRBJ2-7, the V gene TRBV28; 7 positions match TRBD2. Germline loops: CDR1 MDHEN, CDR2 SYDVKM. CDR3 length: 15 amino acids. V shed 2 bases, J shed 2 bases, and the junction held 6 bases outside the gene matches. The CDR3 coding sequence is TGTGCCAGCAGTTTAGGGGGTGGGAGGGCCTACGAGCAGTACTTC. Protein sequence: CASSLGGGRAYEQYF.

The chain has TRBV5-6 and TRBJ2-1; 7 nucleotides line up with TRBD2. The CDR3 totals 16 residues. V was pared by 6 bases and J by 3 bases, with 12 bases of the junction left unmatched. In germline, CDR1 is SGHDT, CDR2 YYEEEE. The CDR3 DNA is TGTGCCAGCATCCCAAGCCTAGCGGTGCTCTACAATGAGCAGTTCTTC. Translated: CASIPSLAVLYNEQFF.

This clone was counted once. V usage is TRBV27 and J usage is TRBJ2-3; 9 bases align to TRBD1. CDR3 size: 18 residues. Germline values: CDR1 MNHEY, CDR2 SMNVEV (reference sequence). The V segment lost 1 base and the J segment 3 bases; nucleotides outside the gene matches: 11. The CDR3 region has the DNA TGTGCCAGCAGTTTATATTCACCCCGGACAGGGGAAACAGATACGCAGTATTTT. Its protein is CASSLYSPRTGETDTQYF.

This chain uses TRBV11-1 with TRBJ2-5; 10 bases agree with TRBD1. The CDR3 extends over 13 amino acids. J lost 5 bases, V lost 8 bases, and 5 bases had no gene match. The germline CDR1 and CDR2 sequences are SGHAT and FQDESV (reference sequence). The CDR3 region has the DNA TGTGCCAGCTCTGACAGGGGGCTGGAGACCCAGTACTTC. Translating it yields CASSDRGLETQYF.

This chain joins TRBV5-1 and TRBJ2-3, with 11 bases fitting TRBD2. The CDR3 runs 15 residues. CDR1 and CDR2 (germline): SGHRS, YFSETQ. After removal of 5 bases from V and 4 bases from J, the junction contained 6 bases not matched to a gene. Written as DNA, the CDR3 is TGCGCCAGCAGGACCCCGACTAGCGGGGCAGATACGCAGTATTTT. Translation: CASRTPTSGADTQYF.

The chain links TRBV7-2 to TRBJ2-5; 8 bases map to TRBD2. The V and J ends lost 3 bases and 5 bases, in that order; junction bases with no gene match: 14. Germline assignment: CDR1 SGHTA and CDR2 FQGNSA. This CDR3 has 17 residues. CDR3 DNA: TGTGCCAGCAGCTTTGGAATAAGCGGGGGTCACGGGGAGACCCAGTACTTC. Amino acid sequence: CASSFGISGGHGETQYF.

This chain uses TRBV5-6 with TRBJ1-1, with no clear D. Trimming left V 7 bases short and J 6 bases short, with 4 bases between. The CDR3 runs 9 residues. Germline V gene data show CDR1 as SGHDT and CDR2 as YYEEEE. The CDR3 is CASEAEAFF. The CDR3 nucleotides read TGTGCCAGCGAGGCTGAAGCTTTCTTT.

This chain links TRBV5-4 with TRBJ1-2, with TRBD1 as a possible D gene (6 bases). Germline V gene sequence: CDR1 SGHNT, CDR2 YYREEE (reference sequence). V gave up 2 bases and J gave up 6 bases, with 11 bases separating them. This CDR3 has 13 amino acids. The chain's CDR3 is CASSFQGTDGYTF. As DNA, the CDR3 is TGTGCCAGCAGCTTCCAGGGGACCGATGGCTACACCTTC.

The chain carries TRBV18 and TRBJ2-1, with TRBD1 identical over 10 bases. Trimming removed 5 bases from V and 8 bases from J; junction bases left unmatched: 9. The CDR3 is made up of 15 amino acids. Germline V gene data show CDR1 as KGHSH and CDR2 as LQKENI. The CDR3 loop reads CASSFRQGASYEQFF. The CDR3 region has the DNA TGTGCCAGCTCATTTAGACAGGGGGCGAGTTATGAGCAGTTCTTC.